Sequencing of this T cell receptor beta chain was carried out in a study of metastatic and nonmetastatic thyroid tumors. This clone is categorized as large (0.1 to 1%). Per the authors' pipeline: Between-group CDR3 differences, defined by clinicopathological status, yielded a distant-metastasis classifier for papillary thyroid cancer. With MiXCR, TCRdb reprocessed the PCR reads. The V and J calls reflect TCRdb's pipeline rather than the authors' work. The sample lists more than 10,000 clones, around 33% occurring once. Each patient went into thyroid surgery without having received any treatment. The TCR was taken from a male donor with papillary thyroid cancer or a benign thyroid nodule (not recorded which). Some clones in this sample may be carry-over from other donors' samples. The sequencing input was tumor tissue.

CDR3 sequence: CSANPLTKAPYEQYF. CDR3 bases: TGCAGTGCCAACCCCCTTACCAAGGCCCCCTACGAGCAGTACTTC. The chain uses TRBV20-1 and TRBJ2-7; D not resolved. Per germline, CDR1 DFQATT and CDR2 SNEGSKA (reference sequence). This CDR3 comprises 15 residues. Trimming cost V 6 bases and J 2 bases, with 20 bases left between them.